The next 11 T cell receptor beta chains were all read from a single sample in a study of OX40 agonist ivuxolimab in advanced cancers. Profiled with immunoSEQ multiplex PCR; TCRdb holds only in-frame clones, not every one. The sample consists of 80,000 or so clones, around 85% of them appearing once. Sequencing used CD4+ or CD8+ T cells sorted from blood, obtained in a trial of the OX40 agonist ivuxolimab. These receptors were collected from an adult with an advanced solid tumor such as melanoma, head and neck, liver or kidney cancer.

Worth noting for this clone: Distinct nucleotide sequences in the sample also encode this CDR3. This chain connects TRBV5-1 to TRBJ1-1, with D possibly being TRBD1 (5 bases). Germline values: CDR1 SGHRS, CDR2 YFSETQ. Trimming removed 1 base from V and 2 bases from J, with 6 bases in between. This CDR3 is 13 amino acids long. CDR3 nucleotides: TGCGCCAGCAGCTTGACAGGAAACACTGAAGCTTTCTTT. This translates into CASSLTGNTEAFF.

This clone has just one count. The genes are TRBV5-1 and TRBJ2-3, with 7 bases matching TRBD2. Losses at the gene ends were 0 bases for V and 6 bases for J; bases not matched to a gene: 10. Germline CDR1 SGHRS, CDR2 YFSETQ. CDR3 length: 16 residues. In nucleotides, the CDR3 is TGCGCCAGCAGCTTGGGCGGCGGGGAGGGTCGGGATACGCAGTATTTT. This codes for CASSLGGGEGRDTQYF.

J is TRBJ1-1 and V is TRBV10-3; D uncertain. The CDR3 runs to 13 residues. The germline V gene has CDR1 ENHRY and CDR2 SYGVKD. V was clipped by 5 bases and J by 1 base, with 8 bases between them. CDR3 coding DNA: TGTGCCATCAGTTCAGGACCGAACACTGAAGCTTTCTTT. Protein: CAISSGPNTEAFF.

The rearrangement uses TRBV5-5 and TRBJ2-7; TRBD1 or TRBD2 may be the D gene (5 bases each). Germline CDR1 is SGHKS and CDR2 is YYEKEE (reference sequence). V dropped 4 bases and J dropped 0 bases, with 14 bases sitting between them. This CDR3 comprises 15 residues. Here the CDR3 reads CASSGGYSSSYEQYF. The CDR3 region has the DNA TGTGCCAGCAGCGGGGGATATTCGAGCTCCTACGAGCAGTACTTC. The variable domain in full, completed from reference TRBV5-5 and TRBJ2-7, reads DAGVTQSPTHLIKTRGQQVTLRCSPISGHKSVSWYQQVLGQGPQFIFQYYEKEERGRGNFPDRFSARQFPNYSSELNVNALLLGDSALYLCASSGGYSSSYEQYFGPGTRLTVT.

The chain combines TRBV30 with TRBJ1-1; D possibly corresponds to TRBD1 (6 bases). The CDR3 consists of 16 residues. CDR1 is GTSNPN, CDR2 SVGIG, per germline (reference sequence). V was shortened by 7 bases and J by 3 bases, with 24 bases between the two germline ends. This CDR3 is CASRGPTPSGDTEAFF. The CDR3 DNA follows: TGTGCCTCCCGGGGGCCGACTCCCTCGGGAGACACTGAAGCTTTCTTT. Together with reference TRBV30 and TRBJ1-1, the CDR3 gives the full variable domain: SQTIHQWPATLVQPVGSPLSLECTVEGTSNPNLYWYRQAAGRGLQLLFYSVGIGQISSEVPQNLSASRPQDRQFILSSKKLLLSDSGFYLCASRGPTPSGDTEAFFGQGTRLTVV.

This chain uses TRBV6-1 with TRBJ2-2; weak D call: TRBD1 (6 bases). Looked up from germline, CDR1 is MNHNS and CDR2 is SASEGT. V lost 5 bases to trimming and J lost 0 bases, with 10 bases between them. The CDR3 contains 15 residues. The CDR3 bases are TGTGCCAGCAGTAGACAGGACGCGAACACCGGGGAGCTGTTTTTT. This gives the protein CASSRQDANTGELFF.

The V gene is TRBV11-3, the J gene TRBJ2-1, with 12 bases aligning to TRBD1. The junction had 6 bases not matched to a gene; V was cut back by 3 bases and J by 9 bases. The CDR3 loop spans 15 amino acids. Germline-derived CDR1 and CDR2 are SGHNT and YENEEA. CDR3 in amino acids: CASSFGTGGWGEQFF. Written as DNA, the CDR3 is TGTGCCAGCAGCTTTGGGACAGGGGGCTGGGGTGAGCAGTTCTTC. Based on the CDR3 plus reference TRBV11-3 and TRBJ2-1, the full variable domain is EAGVVQSPRYKIIEKKQPVAFWCNPISGHNTLYWYLQNLGQGPELLIRYENEEAVDDSQLPKDRFSAERLKGVDSTLKIQPAELGDSAVYLCASSFGTGGWGEQFFGPGTRLTVL.

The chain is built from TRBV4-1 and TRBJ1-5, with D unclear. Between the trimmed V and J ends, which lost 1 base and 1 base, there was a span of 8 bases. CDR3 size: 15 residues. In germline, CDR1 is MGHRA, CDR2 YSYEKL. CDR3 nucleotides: TGCGCCAGCAGCCAAGTGGGATTAAGCAATCAGCCCCAGCATTTT. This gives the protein CASSQVGLSNQPQHF.

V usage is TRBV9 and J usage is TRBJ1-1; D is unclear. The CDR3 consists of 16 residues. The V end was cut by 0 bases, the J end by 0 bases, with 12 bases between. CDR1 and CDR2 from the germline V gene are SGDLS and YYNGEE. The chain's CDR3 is CASSVVLPGLNTEAFF. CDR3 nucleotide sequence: TGTGCCAGCAGCGTAGTGCTGCCAGGCTTGAACACTGAAGCTTTCTTT.

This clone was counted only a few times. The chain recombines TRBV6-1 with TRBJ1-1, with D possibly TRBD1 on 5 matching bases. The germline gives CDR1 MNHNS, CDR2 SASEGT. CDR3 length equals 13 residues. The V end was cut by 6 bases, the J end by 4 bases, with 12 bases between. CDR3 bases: TGTGCCAGCAGCAGGAACGGGGGCACTGAAGCTTTCTTT. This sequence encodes CASSRNGGTEAFF.

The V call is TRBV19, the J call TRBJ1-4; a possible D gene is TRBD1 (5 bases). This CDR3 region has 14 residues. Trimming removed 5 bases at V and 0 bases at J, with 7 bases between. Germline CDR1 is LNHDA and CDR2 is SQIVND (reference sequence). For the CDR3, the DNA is TGTGCCAGTAGTGGAGGGGCAACTAATGAAAAACTGTTTTTT. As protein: CASSGGATNEKLFF.